The 12 T cell receptor beta chains presented below share a single source sample, sequenced in a study of technical replicates of blood from a handful of donors. Profiled with immunoSEQ multiplex PCR; TCRdb holds only in-frame clones, not every one. Altogether about 60,000 clones are present, 80% to 95% being singletons, with the ten largest covering 3.5% to 5%. The sample consisted of PBMCs. The receptors originated from a human donor in good health. Some clones in this sample may be carry-over from other donors' samples.

The chain combines TRBV5-1 with TRBJ1-2, with 7 bases aligning to TRBD1. This CDR3 has 14 amino acids. V shed 0 bases and J 5 bases; nucleotides not matched to a gene: 4. Germline loops: CDR1 SGHRS, CDR2 YFSETQ. The CDR3 DNA sequence: TGCGCCAGCAGCTTGGGGACAGGAGAATATGGCTACACCTTC. Amino acid sequence: CASSLGTGEYGYTF. The variable domain in full, completed from reference TRBV5-1 and TRBJ1-2, reads KAGVTQTPRYLIKTRGQQVTLSCSPISGHRSVSWYQQTPGQGLQFLFEYFSETQRNKGNFPGRFSGRQFSNSRSEMNVSTLELGDSALYLCASSLGTGEYGYTFGSGTRLTVV.

The chain joins TRBV11-2 to TRBJ2-3; TRBD1 is a possible D gene (6 bases). Looked up from germline, CDR1 is SGHAT and CDR2 is FQNNGV. This CDR3 contains 13 residues. Trimming took off 5 bases at V and 14 bases at J, with 20 bases between the two ends. CDR3 coding DNA: TGTGCCAGCAGCCCAATCACAGGGTTAAAGAGGTATTTT. Translation: CASSPITGLKRYF.

V usage is TRBV18 and J usage is TRBJ2-7, with 9 positions matching TRBD2. CDR3 size: 14 residues. CDR1 KGHSH and CDR2 LQKENI come from the germline V gene. Trimming cost V 6 bases and J 4 bases; bases outside gene matches: 7. Here the CDR3 DNA reads TGTGCCAGCTCCCTAGCGGGGAGGTTTTACGAGCAGTACTTC. Translated: CASSLAGRFYEQYF.

This rearrangement joins TRBV28 to TRBJ1-1; no definite D call. This CDR3 is built from 11 residues. The V end was cut by 8 bases, the J end by 2 bases, with 6 bases between. Per germline, CDR1 MDHEN and CDR2 SYDVKM. The CDR3, as DNA: TGTGCCAGCTGCGATAACACTGAAGCTTTCTTT. Its translation: CASCDNTEAFF.

The V gene is TRBV14, the J gene TRBJ2-1, with unresolved D. The CDR3 contains 16 residues. V lost 4 bases to trimming and J lost 0 bases, with 13 bases between them. In germline, CDR1 is SGHDN, CDR2 FVKESK. CDR3 DNA: TGTGCCAGCAGCCTCCATTTGGAGTACTCCTACAATGAGCAGTTCTTC. Translated: CASSLHLEYSYNEQFF. Combining the CDR3 with reference TRBV14 and TRBJ2-1 gives the whole variable domain EAGVTQFPSHSVIEKGQTVTLRCDPISGHDNLYWYRRVMGKEIKFLLHFVKESKQDESGMPNNRFLAERTGGTYSTLKVQPAELEDSGVYFCASSLHLEYSYNEQFFGPGTRLTVL.

V usage is TRBV7-9 and J usage is TRBJ1-2; TRBD1 agrees at 10 bases. Germline assignment: CDR1 SEHNR and CDR2 FQNEAQ (reference sequence). This CDR3 contains 15 residues. Germline trimming cut 5 bases from V and 7 bases from J; bases unmatched to any gene: 10. Here the CDR3 DNA reads TGTGCCAGCAGCGCGCCGACAGGGGGCTTCGGTGGCTACACCTTC. It translates to CASSAPTGGFGGYTF.

The CDR3 DNA sequence: TGTGCCAGCAGCGAAGGGGCAGGGGTCATGAGGACTGAAGCTTTCTTT. The encoded protein is CASSEGAGVMRTEAFF. V and J are TRBV7-2 and TRBJ1-1; possible D gene TRBD1, 6 bases. The CDR3 sequence is 16 residues long. The germline gives CDR1 SGHTA, CDR2 FQGNSA. V was clipped by 5 bases and J by 5 bases, with 21 bases between them.

The J gene is TRBJ2-3, the V gene TRBV7-8, with D possibly being TRBD1 (7 bases). Germline-derived CDR1 and CDR2 are SGHVS and FQNEAQ. V was clipped by 3 bases and J by 6 bases, with 19 bases between them. This CDR3 comprises 16 residues. The DNA for the CDR3 is TGTGCCAGCAGCTTGTTGGAGGGACAGCGGTCTGATACGCAGTATTTT. This sequence encodes CASSLLEGQRSDTQYF.

The chain employs TRBV5-1 and TRBJ2-3, with 8 bases lining up with TRBD2. The CDR3 has 16 residues. The V gene end was trimmed by 0 bases and the J gene end by 1 base; junction bases not matched to a gene: 4. The germline V gene has CDR1 SGHRS and CDR2 YFSETQ. CDR3 residues: CASSLVSGGGTDTQYF. The CDR3 nucleotides are TGCGCCAGCAGCTTGGTGTCGGGAGGGGGCACAGATACGCAGTATTTT.

This chain's CDR3 is CASSSGIGNQPQHF. Written as DNA, the CDR3 is TGTGCCAGCAGCTCAGGGATAGGGAATCAGCCCCAGCATTTT. This rearrangement joins TRBV7-8 to TRBJ1-5; a possible D gene is TRBD1 (5 bases). Trimming took off 4 bases at V and 4 bases at J, with 11 bases between the two ends. The CDR3 extends over 14 amino acids. CDR1 and CDR2 from the germline V gene are SGHVS and FQNEAQ.

V gene TRBV5-4 combines with J gene TRBJ1-2, with 8 positions matching TRBD1. Per germline, CDR1 SGHNT and CDR2 YYREEE (reference sequence). V shed 0 bases and J 8 bases; nucleotides not matched to a gene: 3. The CDR3 has 13 residues. The CDR3 bases are TGTGCCAGCAGCTTGGACAGGGGGATAGGCTACACCTTC. Protein: CASSLDRGIGYTF. Full variable domain (rest looked up from reference TRBV5-4 and TRBJ1-2): ETGVTQSPTHLIKTRGQQVTLRCSSQSGHNTVSWYQQALGQGPQFIFQYYREEENGRGNFPPRFSGLQFPNYSSELNVNALELDDSALYLCASSLDRGIGYTFGSGTRLTVV.

The rearrangement joins TRBV7-6 to TRBJ2-3; TRBD1 matches at 7 bases. From germline, CDR1 is SGHVS and CDR2 FNYEAQ. After removal of 5 bases from V and 5 bases from J, the junction contained 7 bases not matched to a gene. The CDR3 has 14 amino acids. This CDR3 reads CASSTRQGVDTQYF. In DNA form, the CDR3 reads TGTGCCAGCAGCACCCGACAGGGTGTAGATACGCAGTATTTT. Based on the CDR3 plus reference TRBV7-6 and TRBJ2-3, the full variable domain is GAGVSQSPRYKVTKRGQDVALRCDPISGHVSLYWYRQALGQGPEFLTYFNYEAQQDKSGLPNDRFSAERPEGSISTLTIQRTEQRDSAMYRCASSTRQGVDTQYFGPGTRLTVL.